These 19 T cell receptor beta chains originate from one sample sequenced in a study of blood T cell repertoires in COVID-19. The protocol was immunoSEQ multiplex PCR, while the TCRdb copy is restricted to in-frame clones and leaves out a portion. The sample has about 120,000 clones; under 85% are singletons. What was sequenced was peripheral blood. These TCRs come from a man aged 60-69 years with acute or convalescent COVID-19.

V and J are TRBV4-1 and TRBJ1-5; no clear D. CDR1 and CDR2 from the germline V gene are MGHRA and YSYEKL. There are 14 residues in the CDR3. Trimming stripped 2 bases from V and 7 bases from J, with 12 bases between. CDR3 nucleotides: TGCGCCAGCAGCCAATGGAGTAGGGAGCAGCCCCAGCATTTT. Amino acids: CASSQWSREQPQHF.

Comment on this clone: Relative to the germline gene, one junction end is altered; a read error may explain this. The identical CDR3 is also encoded by other nucleotide sequences in the sample. V usage is TRBV6-5 and J usage is TRBJ2-1; TRBD2 matches at 7 bases. The CDR3 covers 16 residues. The V gene's germline CDR1 is MNHEY and CDR2 SVGAGI. This CDR3 reads CASSYSPSGMRNEQFF. The CDR3 DNA follows: TGTGCTAGCAGTTACTCTCCCAGCGGGATGAGAAATGAGCAGTTCTTC.

The V and J genes are TRBV5-1 and TRBJ2-7, with D possibly TRBD2 on 6 matching bases. The CDR3 contains 18 residues. V was pared by 0 bases and J by 2 bases, with 21 bases between. The germline CDR1 and CDR2 sequences are SGHRS and YFSETQ. CDR3 in amino acids: CASSLVSGGTHYPYEQYF. The CDR3 bases are TGCGCCAGCAGCTTGGTGAGTGGGGGGACCCATTACCCCTACGAGCAGTACTTC.

This clone was found once. V and J are TRBV5-1 and TRBJ2-5; D is undetermined. Germline V gene lookup returns CDR1 SGHRS and CDR2 YFSETQ. There are 14 residues in the CDR3. Trimming shortened V by 1 base and J by 1 base, and 8 bases separated the two germline ends. CDR3 protein: CASSLSSSQETQYF. As DNA, the CDR3 is TGCGCCAGCAGCTTGTCATCATCCCAAGAGACCCAGTACTTC.

The chain recombines TRBV5-1 with TRBJ2-3; D is undetermined. The CDR3 contains 14 residues. Trimming left V 2 bases short and J 0 bases short, with 7 bases between. The germline CDR1 and CDR2 sequences are SGHRS and YFSETQ. CDR3 protein: CASSFSHSTDTQYF. CDR3 nucleotide sequence: TGCGCCAGCAGCTTTAGCCACAGCACAGATACGCAGTATTTT. Filled out from reference TRBV5-1 and TRBJ2-3, the complete variable domain reads KAGVTQTPRYLIKTRGQQVTLSCSPISGHRSVSWYQQTPGQGLQFLFEYFSETQRNKGNFPGRFSGRQFSNSRSEMNVSTLELGDSALYLCASSFSHSTDTQYFGPGTRLTVL.

This clone was seen more than once but under ten times. The V call is TRBV30, the J call TRBJ1-1, with a tentative D call TRBD1 (6 bases). This CDR3 is 12 amino acids long. Germline CDR1 and CDR2: GTSNPN and SVGIG (reference sequence). V dropped 0 bases and J dropped 4 bases, with 6 bases sitting between them. The CDR3 loop reads CAWSVGGTEAFF. DNA for the CDR3: TGTGCCTGGAGTGTAGGGGGCACTGAAGCTTTCTTT.

This clone was counted once. The CDR3: CAISEGLAGVNEQFF. Here the CDR3 DNA reads TGTGCCATCAGTGAGGGCCTAGCGGGAGTGAATGAGCAGTTCTTC. The chain joins TRBV10-3 to TRBJ2-1, with 10 positions matching TRBD2. The germline V gene encodes CDR1 ENHRY and CDR2 SYGVKD. Losses at the gene ends were 2 bases for V and 7 bases for J; bases not matched to a gene: 5. This CDR3 spans 15 amino acids.

V and J are TRBV28 and TRBJ2-1; 8 nucleotides align to TRBD2. After removal of 8 bases from V and 7 bases from J, the junction contained 10 bases not matched to a gene. In germline, CDR1 is MDHEN, CDR2 SYDVKM. The CDR3 is made up of 14 amino acids. Written as DNA, the CDR3 is TGTGCCAGCCGGGCCCCAGCGGGAGTAAATGAGCAGTTCTTC. It codes for CASRAPAGVNEQFF.

The chain carries TRBV3-1 (or the pseudogene TRBV3-2) and TRBJ2-2; 11 bases line up with TRBD2. This CDR3 is 17 amino acids long. Germline trimming cut 0 bases from V and 6 bases from J; bases unmatched to any gene: 6. Germline V lookup: CDR1 LGHDT, CDR2 YNNKEL (reference sequence). CDR3 nucleotide sequence: TGTGCCAGCAGCCAAGATGGTCTAGCGGGAGGCCCCGGGGAGCTGTTTTTT. Translated, it gives CASSQDGLAGGPGELFF.

CDR3 bases: TGTGCCAGCAGTGAATTAGGGGCAGGGTGGCCTAGCGGGGAACGCAATTTCTACAATGAGCAGTTCTTC. It codes for CASSELGAGWPSGERNFYNEQFF. The chain recombines TRBV2 with TRBJ2-1; 9 nucleotides agree with TRBD2. J was trimmed by 3 bases and V by 2 bases; bases with no gene match: 26. CDR1 and CDR2 (germline): SNHLY, FYNNEI. This CDR3 spans 23 amino acids.

The V call is TRBV7-6, the J call TRBJ2-6; D possibly corresponds to TRBD2 (5 bases). This CDR3 region has 17 residues. Germline loops: CDR1 SGHVS, CDR2 FNYEAQ. Deletions cut 1 base from V and 4 bases from J, with 14 bases between. CDR3 residues: CASSLGTGISGANVLTF. The CDR3 nucleotides read TGTGCCAGCAGCTTAGGGACGGGGATCTCCGGGGCCAACGTCCTGACTTTC.

This chain joins TRBV7-9 and TRBJ1-6; 10 nucleotides agree with TRBD1. Trimming cost V 4 bases and J 6 bases; bases outside gene matches: 3. The CDR3 extends over 15 amino acids. The germline V gene has CDR1 SEHNR and CDR2 FQNEAQ (reference sequence). CDR3 sequence reads: CASSSWDRGNSPLHF. The CDR3 DNA reads as TGTGCCAGCAGCTCCTGGGACAGGGGTAATTCACCCCTCCACTTT.

The chain couples TRBV19 to TRBJ2-1, with TRBD2 matching over 11 bases. Germline V gene lookup returns CDR1 LNHDA and CDR2 SQIVND (reference sequence). V lost 1 base and J lost 4; bases outside the gene matches: 3. The CDR3 runs 16 residues. CDR3 sequence reads: CASSIAGTSGYNEQFF. In DNA, the CDR3 is TGTGCCAGTAGTATAGCCGGGACTAGCGGTTACAATGAGCAGTTCTTC.

This chain uses TRBV10-3 with TRBJ2-2; TRBD1 is a possible D gene (6 bases). The CDR3 loop spans 15 amino acids. Germline CDR1 is ENHRY and CDR2 is SYGVKD. Trimming shortened V by 2 bases and J by 4 bases, and 11 bases separated the two germline ends. The CDR3 DNA reads TGTGCCATCAGTGAGGCTAGCAGGGGCACCGGGGAGCTGTTTTTT. It is translated as CAISEASRGTGELFF.

This chain joins TRBV4-1 and TRBJ2-1, with 7 bases identical to TRBD1. CDR3 length equals 16 residues. With V trimmed by 4 bases and J by 4 bases, 10 bases remained unmatched. Germline loops: CDR1 MGHRA, CDR2 YSYEKL. CDR3 DNA sequence: TGCGCCAGCAGCCGCCTTAGGGGGCTTGGGTACAATGAGCAGTTCTTC. Translated: CASSRLRGLGYNEQFF.

The genes are TRBV10-3 and TRBJ1-6, with D unresolved. Germline V lookup: CDR1 ENHRY, CDR2 SYGVKD. Trimming shortened V by 6 bases and J by 3 bases, and 6 bases separated the two germline ends. This CDR3 contains 13 residues. The CDR3 region is CAIRVGYNSPLHF. The CDR3 DNA reads as TGTGCCATCAGGGTCGGCTATAATTCACCCCTCCACTTT.

The chain is built from TRBV28 and TRBJ1-6; D ambiguous. CDR3 length: 12 residues. Germline CDR1 and CDR2: MDHEN and SYDVKM. V was pared by 5 bases and J by 16 bases, with 15 bases between. CDR3 sequence: CASSPPGRELHF. DNA of the CDR3: TGTGCCAGCAGTCCCCCTGGTCGGGAACTCCACTTT.

CDR3 coding DNA: TGTGCCAGTAGTATAGGACTGAGCACAGATACGCAGTATTTT. It encodes CASSIGLSTDTQYF. The chain couples TRBV19 to TRBJ2-3; D is unclear. This CDR3 has 14 amino acids. V was clipped by 1 base and J by 0 bases, with 5 bases between them. Per germline, CDR1 LNHDA and CDR2 SQIVND (reference sequence).

The DNA of the CDR3 is TGTGCCAGCAGCGTAATATCTAGCGTCACAGATACGCAGTATTTT. Amino acid sequence: CASSVISSVTDTQYF. The chain links TRBV9 to TRBJ2-3; D might be TRBD2 (6 bases). Germline CDR1 is SGDLS and CDR2 is YYNGEE. V was cut by 1 base and J by 2 bases, with 11 bases left in between. This CDR3 comprises 15 residues.